This T cell receptor (beta chain) was profiled in a study of blood T cell repertoires in COVID-19 (dated by TCRdb to 2018 to 2021). As for the study more broadly: Samples covering the acute and convalescent phases of COVID-19 were provided by collaborators in the United States, Italy and Spain. Sample metadata almost always included a de-identified subject ID, COVID-19 status, age in years and sex. The dataset comprised deeply sampled blood TCRbeta repertoires from subjects exposed to, actively infected with, or recovered from COVID-19. The prospective study material was composed of cDNA or gDNA derived from T cells, B-cell-depleted T cells, or PBMCs. Where HLA class I and class II types were available, the types were taken from metadata supplied by the sample provider, not from assay-based typing. The repertoires were released in a freely available public database intended as a resource for research on the immune response to SARS-CoV-2. The samples were drawn from two sources: the first 160 participants of the ongoing ImmuneRACE study, and 1,000 to 1,500 subjects contributed by 6 global collaborators. Broader findings and caveats from the paper: How much clinical and demographic metadata was included differed by source and by participant, and the metadata was provided uncurated.

V loses 0 bases, J loses 2 bases, and the germline ends lie 11 bases apart. From a lookup of the germline V gene, CDR1 and CDR2 are LGHNA and YNFKEQ. Reading from cysteine to phenylalanine, the CDR3 counts 17 amino acids. The entry retains the CDR3 DNA only, 51 bases that are in frame from base 1. Concerning this clone itself: Its antigen is not yet known. One base away there is no much larger clone; base qualities are not given.

The immunoSEQ Assay, a bias-controlled multiplex PCR, was used to amplify TCRbeta CDR3 regions from genomic DNA. Regarding the original processing steps: The number of nucleated cells in each sample was estimated by amplification of reference gene primers within the assay. Sequence reads were collapsed and filtered to measure the absolute abundance of every unique TCRbeta CDR3 rearrangement. Productive Simpson clonality was computed per sample as the square root of Simpson's diversity index over productive rearrangements. The table comes from immuneACCESS by way of TCRdb, which keeps in-frame sequences with V and J called. Part of the clones is missing from these tables; in studies checked, under half for an unresolved V gene and the rest for unknown reasons. The V and J calls and clone size were taken over from that table, and D and trimming were inferred from the DNA. The sample includes about 58,000 clones, with around 92% observed a single time. Under 5.5% of the sample is taken by the ten largest.

Each collaborating institution followed its own protocols to collect whole blood in K2EDTA tubes. Collaborator samples were shipped for TCRbeta analysis as frozen whole blood, isolated PBMCs, or DNA extracted from either sample type. The sequence was obtained from a man aged 45 to 65 with active COVID-19. The chain couples TRBV4-2 to TRBJ1-6, with the D gene too uncertain to name. The sequencing sample was made of peripheral blood. The CDR3 amino acid sequence is: CASSQDGVSPYNSPLHF. The DNA sequence is given as TGTGCCAGCAGCCAAGATGGTGTGAGCCCCTATAATTCACCCCTCCACTTT.